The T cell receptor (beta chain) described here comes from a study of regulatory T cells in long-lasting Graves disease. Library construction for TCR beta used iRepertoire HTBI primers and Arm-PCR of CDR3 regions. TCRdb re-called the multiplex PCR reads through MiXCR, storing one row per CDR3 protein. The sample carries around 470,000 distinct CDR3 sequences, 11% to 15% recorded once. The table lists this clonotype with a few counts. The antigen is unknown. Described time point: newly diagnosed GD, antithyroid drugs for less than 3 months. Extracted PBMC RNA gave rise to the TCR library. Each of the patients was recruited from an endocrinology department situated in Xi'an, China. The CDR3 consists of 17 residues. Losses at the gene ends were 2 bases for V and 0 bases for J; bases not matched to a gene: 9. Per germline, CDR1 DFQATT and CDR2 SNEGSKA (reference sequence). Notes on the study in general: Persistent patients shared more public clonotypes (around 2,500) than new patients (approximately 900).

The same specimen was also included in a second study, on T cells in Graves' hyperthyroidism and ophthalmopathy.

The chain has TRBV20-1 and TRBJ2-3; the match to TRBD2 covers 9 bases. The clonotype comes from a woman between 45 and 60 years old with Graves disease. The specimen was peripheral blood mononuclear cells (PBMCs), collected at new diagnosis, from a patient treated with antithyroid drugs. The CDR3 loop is CSARPPGLASSTDTQYF. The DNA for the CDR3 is TGCAGTGCTAGACCCCCGGGACTAGCATCAAGCACAGATACGCAGTATTTT.